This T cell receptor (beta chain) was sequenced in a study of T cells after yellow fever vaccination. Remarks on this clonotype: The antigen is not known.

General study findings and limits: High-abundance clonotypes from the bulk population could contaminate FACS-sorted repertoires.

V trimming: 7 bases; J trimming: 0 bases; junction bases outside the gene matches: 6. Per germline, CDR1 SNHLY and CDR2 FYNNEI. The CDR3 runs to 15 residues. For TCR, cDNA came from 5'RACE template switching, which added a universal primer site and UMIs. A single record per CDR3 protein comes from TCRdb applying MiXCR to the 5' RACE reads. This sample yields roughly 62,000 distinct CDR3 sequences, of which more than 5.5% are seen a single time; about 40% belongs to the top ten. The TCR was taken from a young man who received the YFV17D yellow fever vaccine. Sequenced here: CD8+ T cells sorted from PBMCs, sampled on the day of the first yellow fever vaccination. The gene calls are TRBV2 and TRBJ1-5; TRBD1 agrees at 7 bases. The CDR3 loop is CASTEGQYSNQPQHF. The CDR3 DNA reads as TGTGCCAGCACCGAGGGACAGTATAGCAATCAGCCCCAGCATTTT.